Each of the 18 T cell receptor beta chains below was sequenced from the same sample in a study of response to subunit inactivated influenza vaccine (dated by TCRdb to the late 2010s). To prepare the library, RT-PCR was applied. The run used an Illumina HiSeq 2500. The raw public reads went through TCRdb reprocessing: fastp at Q25, MiXCR clone calling, in-frame beta chains kept. Each record represents a unique CDR3 protein, reported with the most common genes and DNA among its rows. The sample has about 520,000 distinct CDR3 sequences on record, approximately 7.2% of them singletons. The ten biggest clones cover less than 15% of the sample. The sequenced sample was PBMCs from blood, obtained roughly 24 months after vaccination. These receptors were collected from a man between 50 and 75 years old who received an inactivated influenza vaccine. Donor details come from another sample of the same person, matched by shared clones.

The chain recombines TRBV7-3 with TRBJ2-2, with no clear D. Germline CDR1 SGHTA, CDR2 FQGTGA. Trimming stripped 5 bases from V and 6 bases from J, with 13 bases between. This CDR3 has 14 amino acids. CDR3 sequence reads: CASSPSSGPGELFF. The CDR3 DNA is TGTGCCAGCAGCCCCTCTTCGGGCCCCGGGGAGCTGTTTTTT. The whole variable domain, remainder taken from reference TRBV7-3 and TRBJ2-2, is GAGVSQTPSNKVTEKGKYVELRCDPISGHTALYWYRQSLGQGPEFLIYFQGTGAADDSGLPNDRFFAVRPEGSVSTLKIQRTERGDSAVYLCASSPSSGPGELFFGEGSRLTVL.

This clonotype was observed a few times. This chain connects TRBV7-2 to TRBJ1-5; tentatively, D is TRBD1 (5 bases). V was cut by 3 bases and J by 6 bases, with 12 bases left in between. CDR3 length: 14 amino acids. CDR1 is SGHTA, CDR2 FQGNSA, per germline. CDR3 sequence reads: CASSLADKGQPQHF. Here the CDR3 DNA reads TGTGCCAGCAGCTTGGCGGACAAGGGTCAGCCCCAGCATTTT.

A few counts support this clonotype. The chain combines TRBV7-2 with TRBJ2-7; perhaps D is TRBD1 or TRBD2 (5 bases each). The germline V gene encodes CDR1 SGHTA and CDR2 FQGNSA. CDR3 size: 13 residues. V shed 4 bases and J shed 3 bases, with 10 bases lying between them. CDR3 amino acids: CASSSGAVYEQYF. Here the CDR3 DNA reads TGTGCCAGCAGCTCCGGGGCTGTCTACGAGCAGTACTTC.

This clonotype occurred many times. The V and J genes are TRBV5-1 and TRBJ2-2; tentative D call: TRBD1 (5 bases). Germline values: CDR1 SGHRS, CDR2 YFSETQ. Trimming took 1 base from V and 1 from J, leaving 14 bases between them. The CDR3 is made up of 17 amino acids. In DNA form, the CDR3 reads TGCGCCAGCAGCTTGAGGTCTCAGGGTGAGAACACCGGGGAGCTGTTTTTT. Translated, it gives CASSLRSQGENTGELFF.

CDR3 region: CASSPAGGLVKRGSYEQYF. The CDR3 region has the DNA TGTGCCAGTAGTCCGGCAGGGGGCTTGGTCAAGCGGGGGAGCTACGAGCAGTACTTC. The chain has TRBV19 and TRBJ2-7; D may correspond to TRBD1 or TRBD2 (8 bases each). The CDR3 is 19 residues long. V lost 5 bases, J lost 3 bases, and 29 bases lay in between. Per germline, CDR1 LNHDA and CDR2 SQIVND (reference sequence).

At least ten counts were recorded for this clonotype. The chain couples TRBV20-1 to TRBJ2-1; 8 bases are shared with TRBD2. The CDR3 is 13 amino acids. V lost 3 bases to trimming and J lost 8 bases; unmatched junction nucleotides: 6. The germline V gene has CDR1 DFQATT and CDR2 SNEGSKA (reference sequence). The CDR3 loop reads CSARSGSTYEQFF. For the CDR3, the DNA is TGCAGTGCTAGGAGCGGGAGTACCTATGAGCAGTTCTTC.

This clonotype occurred a few times. CDR3 protein: CASTAGTENSPLHF. In DNA, the CDR3 is TGTGCCAGCACCGCCGGGACGGAGAATTCACCCCTCCACTTT. J is TRBJ1-6 and V is TRBV12-3 or TRBV12-4; D might be TRBD1 (5 bases). The CDR3 loop spans 14 amino acids. The V and J ends lost 7 bases and 7 bases respectively, with 14 bases between them.

This clonotype was seen more than once but under ten times. The rearrangement uses TRBV12-3 or TRBV12-4 and TRBJ1-6; the D is unclear. V dropped 0 bases and J dropped 7 bases, with 10 bases sitting between them. This CDR3 comprises 15 residues. As DNA, the CDR3 is TGTGCCAGCAGTTTAGCGTCCGGATTCAATTCACCCCTCCACTTT. It translates to CASSLASGFNSPLHF.

Ten or more counts support this clonotype. The chain couples TRBV5-6 to TRBJ2-7, with a possible D match to TRBD1 (6 bases). V was clipped by 1 base and J by 4 bases, with 15 bases between them. Germline V lookup: CDR1 SGHDT, CDR2 YYEEEE. The CDR3 consists of 15 residues. CDR3 nucleotide sequence: TGTGCCAGCAGCTTGATCGAACAGGGAAGGTACGAGCAGTACTTC. Translating gives CASSLIEQGRYEQYF.

This clonotype was seen repeatedly, ten times or more. The chain couples TRBV27 to TRBJ1-2; D possibly corresponds to TRBD1 (6 bases). The CDR3 sequence is 16 residues long. V was shortened by 4 bases and J by 4 bases, with 19 bases between the two germline ends. Germline CDR1 MNHEY, CDR2 SMNVEV (reference sequence). CDR3 sequence (DNA): TGTGCCAGCAGTTCCGCTCGGGGGGCGCTTCCCTATGGCTACACCTTC. As protein: CASSSARGALPYGYTF.

Many counts were recorded for this clonotype. The chain carries TRBV12-3 or TRBV12-4 and TRBJ1-2; maybe TRBD1 (5 bases). This CDR3 has 13 amino acids. The V gene lost 5 bases and the J gene lost 2 bases, with 9 bases spanning the gap. This CDR3 reads CASSPRQNYGYTF. The CDR3 nucleotides are TGTGCCAGCAGTCCCAGACAGAACTATGGCTACACCTTC.

This clonotype has more than one count but fewer than ten. This rearrangement joins TRBV14 to TRBJ2-3; D not certain. Germline values: CDR1 SGHDN, CDR2 FVKESK. Trimming pared 1 base from V and 0 bases from J, leaving 5 bases between. The CDR3 length is 14 residues. CDR3 loop: CASSQALSTDTQYF. For the CDR3, the DNA is TGTGCCAGCAGCCAAGCCCTGAGCACAGATACGCAGTATTTT.

This clonotype was counted at least ten times. V gene TRBV5-1 combines with J gene TRBJ2-5, with TRBD1 matching 9 bases. The CDR3 contains 14 residues. After removal of 7 bases from V and 3 bases from J, the junction contained 7 bases not matched to a gene. The germline V gene has CDR1 SGHRS and CDR2 YFSETQ. This chain's CDR3 is CASRPGTGKETQYF. The CDR3 DNA reads TGCGCCAGCCGCCCCGGGACAGGGAAAGAGACCCAGTACTTC.

This clonotype has only a few counts. The J gene is TRBJ2-3, the V gene TRBV29-1; no firm D call. CDR1 and CDR2 from the germline V gene are SQVTM and ANQGSEA. The CDR3 runs 16 residues. V lost 6 bases and J lost 1, with 20 bases in between. The CDR3 sequence: CSVASTGRGGTDTQYF. CDR3 nucleotide sequence: TGCAGCGTCGCAAGCACGGGTAGAGGTGGCACAGATACGCAGTATTTT.

This clonotype has more than one count but fewer than ten. The J gene is TRBJ2-7, the V gene TRBV7-2; 9 bases are shared with TRBD1. This CDR3 is 15 amino acids long. The V and J ends lost 3 bases and 3 bases, in that order; junction bases with no gene match: 6. Germline loops: CDR1 SGHTA, CDR2 FQGNSA. The CDR3 region is CASSFSGTGIYEQYF. The CDR3, as DNA: TGTGCCAGCAGCTTTTCCGGGACAGGGATCTACGAGCAGTACTTC.

This chain links TRBV7-2 with TRBJ1-4; tentatively, D is TRBD1 (6 bases). Germline V CDR1 and CDR2: SGHTA, FQGNSA. The germline V and J ends were trimmed by 2 bases and 8 bases, with 12 bases remaining between them. CDR3 length: 14 amino acids. CDR3 protein: CASSLRGGGEKLFF. CDR3 bases: TGTGCCAGCAGCTTAAGGGGGGGAGGAGAAAAACTGTTTTTT.

This chain uses TRBV7-2 with TRBJ1-1; the D gene is possibly TRBD1 (5 bases). Germline V gene lookup returns CDR1 SGHTA and CDR2 FQGNSA. The CDR3 length is 15 residues. V was pared by 6 bases and J by 1 base, with 15 bases between. In DNA form, the CDR3 reads TGTGCCAGCAGGAACGGGGCCTGGCAGAACACTGAAGCTTTCTTT. This encodes CASRNGAWQNTEAFF.

The rearrangement links TRBV2 to TRBJ1-1; 7 nucleotides align to TRBD1. The V gene's germline CDR1 is SNHLY and CDR2 FYNNEI. The CDR3 is 14 residues long. The J segment lost 6 bases and the V segment lost 7 bases, leaving 11 bases of the junction unmatched. The CDR3 loop reads CASKRDSAASEAFF. In DNA form, the CDR3 reads TGTGCCAGCAAGCGGGACAGCGCCGCGTCTGAAGCTTTCTTT.